Listed here are 5 T cell receptor beta chains from one sample, sequenced in a study of blood T cell repertoires in COVID-19. Produced via immunoSEQ multiplex PCR; TCRdb's table is partial and in-frame only. The data hold nearly 110,000 clones, with about two thirds observed a single time. Source material: peripheral blood. Receptor source: a human donor with acute or convalescent COVID-19. The donor label of this sample is uncertain.

This clone came up once. This chain links TRBV6-5 with TRBJ1-5, with unresolved D. This CDR3 is built from 15 residues. CDR1 and CDR2 (germline): MNHEY, SVGAGI. Trimming removed 6 bases from V and 0 bases from J, with 12 bases in between. CDR3 protein: CASSLQPNSNQPQHF. CDR3 nucleotides: TGTGCCAGCAGCCTACAGCCTAATAGCAATCAGCCCCAGCATTTT.

This clone has only one observation. The CDR3 DNA is TGCGCCAGCAGGCTAGCGGGGGGGCCGAGGACCCAGTACTTC. This encodes CASRLAGGPRTQYF. V usage is TRBV5-1 and J usage is TRBJ2-5; 12 bases match TRBD2. The CDR3 has 14 residues. Germline trimming cut 5 bases from V and 7 bases from J; bases unmatched to any gene: 6. Germline V gene sequence: CDR1 SGHRS, CDR2 YFSETQ.

The chain recombines TRBV27 with TRBJ1-3, with 7 nucleotides matching TRBD1. This CDR3 contains 16 residues. V dropped 0 bases and J dropped 0; count of bases not matched to a gene: 2. The germline CDR1 and CDR2 sequences are MNHEY and SMNVEV (reference sequence). CDR3 in DNA: TGTGCCAGCAGTTTATCGCACAGGGGCTCTGGAAACACCATATATTTT. This translates into CASSLSHRGSGNTIYF.

This clone has a handful of counts. This chain connects TRBV9 to TRBJ2-3, with 14 bases matching TRBD2. V lost 3 bases and J lost 2; bases outside the gene matches: 5. CDR3 length: 17 residues. CDR1 is SGDLS and CDR2 is YYNGEE in the germline V gene. CDR3 sequence reads: CASSGGLAGAYTDTQYF. The CDR3 DNA follows: TGTGCCAGCAGCGGGGGACTAGCGGGGGCCTACACAGATACGCAGTATTTT.

CDR3 nucleotide sequence: TGTGCCAGTACCGAAGAAGTCGGGGGCTATGGCTACACCTTC. Translated: CASTEEVGGYGYTF. J is TRBJ1-2 and V is TRBV19; D is perhaps TRBD1 (5 bases). The V end was cut by 7 bases, the J end by 4 bases, with 16 bases between. This CDR3 is built from 14 residues. CDR1 is LNHDA, CDR2 SQIVND, per germline (reference sequence).